This T cell receptor (beta chain) was captured in a study of blood T cell repertoires in COVID-19. The data were produced by immunoSEQ multiplex PCR, yet TCRdb's version contains in-frame clones alone and is incomplete. Here the sample spans under 250,000 clones, 65% to 85% being singletons. Germline loops: CDR1 SGHTS, CDR2 YDEGEE. Germline trimming cut 9 bases from V and 6 bases from J; bases unmatched to any gene: 13. The CDR3 is 14 amino acids. The genes are TRBV5-8 and TRBJ2-3, with 7 bases matching TRBD2. This TCR was sampled from a man aged 35-49 years with active or convalescent COVID-19. Sequenced material: peripheral blood. The CDR3 is CATSGGTFMDTQYF. The CDR3 DNA reads TGTGCCACCTCCGGGGGGACTTTCATGGATACGCAGTATTTT.